This section outlines one T cell receptor (beta chain) sequence together with its context. What it binds is not known. This sample is drawn from a study of cytomegalovirus exposure and HLA in healthy donors. PCR involved 60 Vbeta and 13 Jbeta primers. TCRdb's copy holds only in-frame clones and misses some; the assay was immunoSEQ multiplex PCR. Of roughly 140,000 clones listed, approximately 80% are singletons. Findings of the study overall: In terms of immune exposure information, only CMV serostatus was available. Later work found that TCR association rates differed between HLA loci; DRB1 had the most and HLA-C the fewest.

The CDR3 extends over 13 amino acids. Germline V gene sequence: CDR1 GTSNPN, CDR2 SVGIG (reference sequence). Trimming removed 4 bases from V and 3 bases from J, with 12 bases in between. The material sequenced was PBMCs. The chain uses TRBV30 and TRBJ1-1, with D possibly matching TRBD1 (5 bases). The receptor was derived from a woman aged 40 to 50 in good health and CMV-seronegative. DNA of the CDR3: TGTGCCTGGAACTCGGGGGGAGACACTGAAGCTTTCTTT. This codes for CAWNSGGDTEAFF.